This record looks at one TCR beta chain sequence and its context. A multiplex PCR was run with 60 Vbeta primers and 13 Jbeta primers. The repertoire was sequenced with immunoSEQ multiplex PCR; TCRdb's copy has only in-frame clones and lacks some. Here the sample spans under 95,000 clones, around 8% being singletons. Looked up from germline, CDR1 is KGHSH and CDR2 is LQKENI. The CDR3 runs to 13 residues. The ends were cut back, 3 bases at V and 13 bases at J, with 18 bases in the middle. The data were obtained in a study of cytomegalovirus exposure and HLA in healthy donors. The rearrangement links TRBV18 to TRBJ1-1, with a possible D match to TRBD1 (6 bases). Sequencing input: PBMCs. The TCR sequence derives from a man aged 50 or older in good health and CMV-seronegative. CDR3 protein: CASSPGTPDIGFF. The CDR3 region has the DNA TGTGCCAGCTCACCCGGGACACCAGATATTGGTTTCTTT.